The sequence of this T cell receptor beta chain was determined in a study of identical twins. MiXCR, run by TCRdb on the 5' RACE reads, gives a single entry per CDR3 protein. The table lists a few hundred thousand distinct CDR3 sequences, 5.5% to 7.5% of them singletons. This clonotype was detected only a few times. The antigen is undetermined. Study observations and caveats: Invariant MAIT and iNKT cells could partly confound zero-insertion analyses.

V lost 0 bases and J lost 1; bases outside the gene matches: 13. CDR3 size: 19 residues. The germline gives CDR1 PRHDT, CDR2 FYEKMQ (reference sequence). This same sample was also taken into another study, of T cells expressing NK-cell markers. This second study says: CD3+CD56+NKG2C+, CD3+CD56+NKG2C- and CD3+CD56-NKG2C+ T cells, once sorted, supplied the TCR beta repertoires.

The sequenced sample was CD8+ T cells sorted from blood. The TCR comes from a woman between 18 and 30 years old in good health. This chain links TRBV13 with TRBJ1-1, with 8 bases aligning to TRBD1. As DNA, the CDR3 is TGTGCCAGCAGCTTAGGCCTCCCAGGGGGCAAAATTACGAACACTGAAGCTTTCTTT. It codes for CASSLGLPGGKITNTEAFF.